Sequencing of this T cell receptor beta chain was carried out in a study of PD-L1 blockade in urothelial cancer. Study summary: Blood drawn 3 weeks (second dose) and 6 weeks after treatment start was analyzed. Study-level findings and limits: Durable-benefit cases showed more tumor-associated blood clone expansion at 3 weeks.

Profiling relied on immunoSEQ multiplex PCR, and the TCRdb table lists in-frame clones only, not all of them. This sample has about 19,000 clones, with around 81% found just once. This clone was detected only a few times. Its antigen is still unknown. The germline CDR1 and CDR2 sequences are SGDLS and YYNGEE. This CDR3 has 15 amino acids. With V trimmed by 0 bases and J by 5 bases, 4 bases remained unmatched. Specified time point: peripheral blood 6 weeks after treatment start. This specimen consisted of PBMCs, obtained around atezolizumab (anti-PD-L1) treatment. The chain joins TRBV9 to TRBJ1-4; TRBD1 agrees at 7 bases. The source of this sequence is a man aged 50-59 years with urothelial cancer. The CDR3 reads CASSVAGTVNEKLFF. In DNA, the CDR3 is TGTGCCAGCAGCGTAGCTGGGACAGTGAATGAAAAACTGTTTTTT.